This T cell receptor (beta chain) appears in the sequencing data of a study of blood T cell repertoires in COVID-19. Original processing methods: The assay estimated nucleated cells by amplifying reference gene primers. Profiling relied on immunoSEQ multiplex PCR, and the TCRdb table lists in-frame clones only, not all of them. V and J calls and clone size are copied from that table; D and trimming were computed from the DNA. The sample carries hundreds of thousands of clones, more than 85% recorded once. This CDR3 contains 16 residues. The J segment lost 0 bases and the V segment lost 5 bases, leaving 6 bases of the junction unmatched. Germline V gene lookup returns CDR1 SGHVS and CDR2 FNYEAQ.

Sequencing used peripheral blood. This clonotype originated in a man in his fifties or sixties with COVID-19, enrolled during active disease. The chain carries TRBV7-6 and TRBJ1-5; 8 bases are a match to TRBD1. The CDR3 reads CASSPTGGYSNQPQHF. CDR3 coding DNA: TGTGCCAGCAGCCCCACAGGGGGTTATAGCAATCAGCCCCAGCATTTT. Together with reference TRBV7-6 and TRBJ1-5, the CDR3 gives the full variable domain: GAGVSQSPRYKVTKRGQDVALRCDPISGHVSLYWYRQALGQGPEFLTYFNYEAQQDKSGLPNDRFSAERPEGSISTLTIQRTEQRDSAMYRCASSPTGGYSNQPQHFGDGTRLSIL.